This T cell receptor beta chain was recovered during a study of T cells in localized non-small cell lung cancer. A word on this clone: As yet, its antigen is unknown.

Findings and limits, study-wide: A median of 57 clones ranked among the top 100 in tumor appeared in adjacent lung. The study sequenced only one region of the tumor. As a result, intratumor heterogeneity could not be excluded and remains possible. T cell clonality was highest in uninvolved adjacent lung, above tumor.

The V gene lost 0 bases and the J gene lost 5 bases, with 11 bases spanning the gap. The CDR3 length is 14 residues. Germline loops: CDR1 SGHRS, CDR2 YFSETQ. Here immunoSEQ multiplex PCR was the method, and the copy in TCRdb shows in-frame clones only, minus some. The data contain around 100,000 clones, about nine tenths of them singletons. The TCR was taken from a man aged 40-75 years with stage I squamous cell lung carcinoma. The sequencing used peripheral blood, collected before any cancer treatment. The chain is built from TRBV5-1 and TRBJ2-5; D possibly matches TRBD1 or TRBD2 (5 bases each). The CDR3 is CASSLGSGSETQYF. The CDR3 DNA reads TGCGCCAGCAGCTTGGGGTCAGGGAGCGAGACCCAGTACTTC.